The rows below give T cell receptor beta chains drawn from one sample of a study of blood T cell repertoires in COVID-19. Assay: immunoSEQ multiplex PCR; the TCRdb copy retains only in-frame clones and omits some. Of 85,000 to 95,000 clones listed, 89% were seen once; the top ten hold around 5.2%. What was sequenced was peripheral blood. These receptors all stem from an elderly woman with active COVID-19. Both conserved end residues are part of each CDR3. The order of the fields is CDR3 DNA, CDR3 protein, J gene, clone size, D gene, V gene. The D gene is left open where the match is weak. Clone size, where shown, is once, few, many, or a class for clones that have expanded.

DNA: TGTGCCAGCAGCCAATCGGCAGGGTTTGGCAATGAGCAGTTCTTC
CDR3: CASSQSAGFGNEQFF
J: TRBJ2-1
size: -
D: -
V: TRBV16

DNA: TGCAGCGCCGGCGGGGCAGGGTGGGGCGAGCAGTACTTC
CDR3: CSAGGAGWGEQYF
J: TRBJ2-7
size: -
D: -
V: TRBV29-1

DNA: TGCGCCAGCAGCAGGACTAGCGGGAGGGCGGGAAATGAGCAGTTCTTC
CDR3: CASSRTSGRAGNEQFF
J: TRBJ2-1
size: -
D: TRBD2
V: TRBV5-1

DNA: TGTGCCAGCAGACTCGGGACTAGCTCCTACAATGAGCAGTTCTTC
CDR3: CASRLGTSSYNEQFF
J: TRBJ2-1
size: -
D: TRBD2
V: TRBV28

DNA: TGCGCCAGCAGCTTGAGGGGGAATACGTGGGCGGATGACTATGGCTACACCTTC
CDR3: CASSLRGNTWADDYGYTF
J: TRBJ1-2
size: -
D: -
V: TRBV5-1

DNA: TGTGCCAGCAGCACGGGACAGGCCTACACTGAAGCTTTCTTT
CDR3: CASSTGQAYTEAFF
J: TRBJ1-1
size: once
D: TRBD1
V: TRBV11-1

DNA: TGCGCCAGCAGCCAGCAGGACAGTAACTATGGCTACACCTTC
CDR3: CASSQQDSNYGYTF
J: TRBJ1-2
size: -
D: -
V: TRBV4-1

DNA: TGTGCCAGCTCCGAGAGCGGGAGGGGTGAGACCCAGTACTTC
CDR3: CASSESGRGETQYF
J: TRBJ2-5
size: few
D: TRBD2
V: TRBV18

DNA: TGTGCCAGCAGCTTAGGTGGCGGCACCGGGGGAGAGACCCAGTACTTC
CDR3: CASSLGGGTGGETQYF
J: TRBJ2-5
size: -
D: -
V: TRBV7-9

DNA: TGTGCCAGCAGCTTAAGGGGGAACACTGAAGCTTTCTTT
CDR3: CASSLRGNTEAFF
J: TRBJ1-1
size: -
D: -
V: TRBV11-3

DNA: TGTGCCAGCCACCAGGGAGGGGAAACTAGGCAGTACTTC
CDR3: CASHQGGETRQYF
J: TRBJ2-7
size: -
D: TRBD2
V: TRBV5-4

DNA: TGTGCCAGCAGCCGGGAGGTAGGGCCCTGGGAGCAGTACTTC
CDR3: CASSREVGPWEQYF
J: TRBJ2-7
size: -
D: TRBD2
V: TRBV7-2

DNA: TGTGCCAGCTCACTTTCTAGCGGGAGGACAGATACGCAGTATTTT
CDR3: CASSLSSGRTDTQYF
J: TRBJ2-3
size: -
D: TRBD2
V: TRBV18

DNA: TGTGCCAGCAGCTCTCTAGCGACCCGCGATACGCAGTATTTT
CDR3: CASSSLATRDTQYF
J: TRBJ2-3
size: -
D: -
V: TRBV7-2

DNA: TGTGCCAGCAGTTTATACGGTTTGGGGCCAAATCAGCCCCAGCATTTT
CDR3: CASSLYGLGPNQPQHF
J: TRBJ1-5
size: -
D: -
V: TRBV28

DNA: TGCGCCAGCAGCCCGAAAGTCCGGGAGGACAAAAACATTCAGTACTTC
CDR3: CASSPKVREDKNIQYF
J: TRBJ2-4
size: -
D: TRBD2
V: TRBV4-3

DNA: TGCGCCAGCAGCCAAGAAGCGGGACTAAGACACACAGATACGCAGTATTTT
CDR3: CASSQEAGLRHTDTQYF
J: TRBJ2-3
size: -
D: TRBD2
V: TRBV4-3

DNA: TGTGCCAGCAGCGCCTACCCGCTTCACAATGAGCAGTTCTTC
CDR3: CASSAYPLHNEQFF
J: TRBJ2-1
size: -
D: -
V: TRBV7-9

DNA: TGTGCCAGCATCACCGGCGGGAGAAGTGAGCAGTTCTTC
CDR3: CASITGGRSEQFF
J: TRBJ2-1
size: -
D: TRBD2
V: TRBV28

DNA: TGTGCCCCCGGGTTGAGCGAACCATACACAGATACGCAGTATTTT
CDR3: CAPGLSEPYTDTQYF
J: TRBJ2-3
size: -
D: -
V: TRBV15

DNA: TGTGCCAGCAGCCGGGACACCTCTATGTCCCCGTACTTC
CDR3: CASSRDTSMSPYF
J: TRBJ2-5
size: -
D: -
V: TRBV6-6

DNA: TGTGCCAGCAGTTTAGGGACAACCGGGGAGCTGTTTTTT
CDR3: CASSLGTTGELFF
J: TRBJ2-2
size: once
D: -
V: TRBV28

DNA: TGTGCCAGCCAACGCGGACAGTCTGGAAACACCATATATTTT
CDR3: CASQRGQSGNTIYF
J: TRBJ1-3
size: -
D: -
V: TRBV19

DNA: TGTGCCAGCAGCTCTCTAGGACAGGCCCATTGGCCCCAGCATTTT
CDR3: CASSSLGQAHWPQHF
J: TRBJ1-5
size: -
D: TRBD1
V: TRBV7-8

DNA: TGTGCCAGCAGCGCCCAGACAGGATTGCTCTACGAGCAGTACTTC
CDR3: CASSAQTGLLYEQYF
J: TRBJ2-7
size: -
D: -
V: TRBV9

DNA: TGCGCCAGCAGTGAGTCGAAGGGTGGACTCGGGCCTACTGGGGCCAACGTCCTGACTTTC
CDR3: CASSESKGGLGPTGANVLTF
J: TRBJ2-6
size: -
D: -
V: TRBV10-1

DNA: TGTGCCAGCAGCTTGAAACAGACGTGGGATACGCAGTATTTT
CDR3: CASSLKQTWDTQYF
J: TRBJ2-3
size: -
D: -
V: TRBV5-4

DNA: TGTGCCAGCAGTGGCACAGGAGAGACCCAGTACTTC
CDR3: CASSGTGETQYF
J: TRBJ2-5
size: -
D: -
V: TRBV2

DNA: TGTGCCAGCAGCAAGACGATAGCTGCCGGGGAGCTGTTTTTT
CDR3: CASSKTIAAGELFF
J: TRBJ2-2
size: -
D: -
V: TRBV11-3

DNA: TGTGCCAGCAGCCAAGCCCTAGCGGGAGCGTCTGGGGCCAACGTCCTGACTTTC
CDR3: CASSQALAGASGANVLTF
J: TRBJ2-6
size: -
D: TRBD2
V: TRBV4-2

DNA: TGTGCCAGCAGCCCTCAGACAGGGGCTCATAACGAGCAGTACTTC
CDR3: CASSPQTGAHNEQYF
J: TRBJ2-7
size: once
D: TRBD1
V: TRBV7-8

DNA: TGTGCCAGTAGTAATGCCCCCTCAGCGGGACTTTCCTCCGGGGAGCTGTTTTTT
CDR3: CASSNAPSAGLSSGELFF
J: TRBJ2-2
size: -
D: TRBD2
V: TRBV19

DNA: TGTGCCAGCAGTGAATCCTTTGCCGGGGAGCTGTTTTTT
CDR3: CASSESFAGELFF
J: TRBJ2-2
size: -
D: -
V: TRBV2

DNA: TGTGCCAGTAGTATAGACCAGAACTATGGCTACACCTTC
CDR3: CASSIDQNYGYTF
J: TRBJ1-2
size: -
D: -
V: TRBV19

DNA: TGTGCCAGCAGCTTAGCGTCGGGACAGGGGATTTACGAGCAGTACTTC
CDR3: CASSLASGQGIYEQYF
J: TRBJ2-7
size: -
D: TRBD1
V: TRBV7-2

DNA: TGTGCCAGCAGCCAAGAGATTTCCAGTCCCGGGGAGCTGTTTTTT
CDR3: CASSQEISSPGELFF
J: TRBJ2-2
size: -
D: -
V: TRBV14

DNA: TGTGCCAGCAGTAGGGACAGGGGGCCGGGCACCGGGGAGCTGTTTTTT
CDR3: CASSRDRGPGTGELFF
J: TRBJ2-2
size: -
D: TRBD1
V: TRBV27

DNA: TGTGCCAGCAGCTTGGTCGACAGGGCAGAGACCCAGTACTTC
CDR3: CASSLVDRAETQYF
J: TRBJ2-5
size: -
D: TRBD1
V: TRBV5-8

DNA: TGTGCCAGTAGTATTCCTCTCATAGCGGGAGGGCCATACAATGAGCAGTTCTTC
CDR3: CASSIPLIAGGPYNEQFF
J: TRBJ2-1
size: -
D: TRBD2
V: TRBV19

DNA: TGTGCCAGCACCCCGACTAGCGGGAGGTCCTACGAGCAGTACTTC
CDR3: CASTPTSGRSYEQYF
J: TRBJ2-7
size: -
D: TRBD2
V: TRBV7-9

DNA: TGCGCCAGCAGCTTGGCCGGGACTAGCGGTGAGACCCAGTACTTC
CDR3: CASSLAGTSGETQYF
J: TRBJ2-5
size: -
D: TRBD2
V: TRBV5-1

DNA: TGTGCCAGCAGGAGCGGGAGGGCGAGAGATACGCAGTATTTT
CDR3: CASRSGRARDTQYF
J: TRBJ2-3
size: few
D: TRBD2
V: TRBV27

DNA: TGTGCCAGCAGCAGAGCCTCAGGGGCGCTTAGGACAGATACGCAGTATTTT
CDR3: CASSRASGALRTDTQYF
J: TRBJ2-3
size: -
D: -
V: TRBV21-1

DNA: TGTGCCAGCATGGGGACAAATTCTAACTATGGCTACACCTTC
CDR3: CASMGTNSNYGYTF
J: TRBJ1-2
size: -
D: -
V: TRBV6-5

DNA: TGTGCCAGCAGCCGGACTAGCGGGACGAACACCGGGGAGCTGTTTTTT
CDR3: CASSRTSGTNTGELFF
J: TRBJ2-2
size: -
D: TRBD2
V: TRBV27

DNA: TGTGCCAGCAGTATGGACAGGGACACTGAAGCTTTCTTT
CDR3: CASSMDRDTEAFF
J: TRBJ1-1
size: -
D: TRBD1
V: TRBV12-3/TRBV12-4